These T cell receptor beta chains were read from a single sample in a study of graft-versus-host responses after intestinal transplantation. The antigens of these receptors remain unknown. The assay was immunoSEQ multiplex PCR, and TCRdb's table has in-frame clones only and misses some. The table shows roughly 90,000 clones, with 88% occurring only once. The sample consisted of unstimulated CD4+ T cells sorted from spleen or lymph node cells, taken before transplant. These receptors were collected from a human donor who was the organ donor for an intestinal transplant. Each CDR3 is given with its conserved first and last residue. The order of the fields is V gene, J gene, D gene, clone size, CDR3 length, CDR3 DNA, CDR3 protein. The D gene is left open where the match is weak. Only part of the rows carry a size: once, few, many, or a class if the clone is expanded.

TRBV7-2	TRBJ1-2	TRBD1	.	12	TGTGCCAGCAGCCTACAGGGGTATGGCTACACCTTC	CASSLQGYGYTF
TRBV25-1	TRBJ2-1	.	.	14	TGTGCCAGCAGTAGAATTAGCGGTTACAATGAGCAGTTCTTC	CASSRISGYNEQFF
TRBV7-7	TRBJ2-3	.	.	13	TGTGCTAGCAGCCCTACTCCCACAGATACGCAGTATTTT	CASSPTPTDTQYF
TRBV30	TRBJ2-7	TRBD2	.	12	TGTGCCTTGCGGGGGAAGCGCTACGAGCAGTACTTC	CALRGKRYEQYF
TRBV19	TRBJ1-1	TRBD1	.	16	TGTGCCAGTAGGGACAGGGGGCGAGAAAGGAACACTGAAGCTTTCTTT	CASRDRGRERNTEAFF
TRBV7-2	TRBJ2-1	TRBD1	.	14	TGTGCCAGCAGTCGCGACAGGGGGCACGATGAGCAGTTCTTC	CASSRDRGHDEQFF
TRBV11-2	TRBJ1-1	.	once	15	TGTGCCAGCACCCGGGGGGGTCGCATGAACACTGAAGCTTTCTTT	CASTRGGRMNTEAFF
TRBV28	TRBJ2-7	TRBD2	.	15	TGTGCCAGCAGTTCCCCAACACTAGCGGGAGACGAGCAGTACTTC	CASSSPTLAGDEQYF
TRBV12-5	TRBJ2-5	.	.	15	TGTGCTAGTGGTTGGGGGGAGCATTTGAAAGAGACCCAGTACTTC	CASGWGEHLKETQYF
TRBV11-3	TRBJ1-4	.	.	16	TGTGCCAGCAGCCCCGGACAGACTGCAACTAATGAAAAACTGTTTTTT	CASSPGQTATNEKLFF
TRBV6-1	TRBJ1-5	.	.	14	TGTGCCAGCAGTCGGACAAATAGCAATCAGCCCCAGCATTTT	CASSRTNSNQPQHF
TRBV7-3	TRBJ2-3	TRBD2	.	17	TGTGCCAGCAGCTTGGGAATAGCGGGGGGAGGGGCAGATACGCAGTATTTT	CASSLGIAGGGADTQYF
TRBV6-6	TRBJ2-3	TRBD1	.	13	TGTGCCAGCAAAGGGGGCCCCACAGATACGCAGTATTTT	CASKGGPTDTQYF
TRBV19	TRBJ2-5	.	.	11	TGTGCCAGTAGTATACGGGAGACCCAGTACTTC	CASSIRETQYF
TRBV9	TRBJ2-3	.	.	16	TGTGCCAGCAGCGTAGATGCGGGACAGATGCGAGATACGCAGTATTTT	CASSVDAGQMRDTQYF
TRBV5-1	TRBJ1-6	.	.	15	TGCGCCAGCAGCTTGACCCCCGGAGTGGGTTCACCCCTCCACTTT	CASSLTPGVGSPLHF
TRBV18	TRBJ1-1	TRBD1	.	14	TGTGCCAGCTCACCAAAGACAGGGGGCACTGAAGCTTTCTTT	CASSPKTGGTEAFF
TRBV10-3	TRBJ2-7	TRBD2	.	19	TGTGCCATCAGTGAGCTGGGGACTAGCGGGAGAGAGGTGTTGGACGAGCAGTACTTC	CAISELGTSGREVLDEQYF
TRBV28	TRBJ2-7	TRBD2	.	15	TGTGCCAGCAGACCTCGACTAGCGGGAGGCTACGAGCAGTACTTC	CASRPRLAGGYEQYF
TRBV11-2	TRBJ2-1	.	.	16	TGTGCCAGCAGCTTAGTAGCGGTTAGCTCCTACAATGAGCAGTTCTTC	CASSLVAVSSYNEQFF
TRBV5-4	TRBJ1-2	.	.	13	TGTGCCAGCAGCCGATCGGGGGACTATGGCTACACCTTC	CASSRSGDYGYTF
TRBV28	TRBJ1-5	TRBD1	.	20	TGTGCCAGCAGGCCCCGAGTGGGACAGGGAAAGTCGCCAGGCAATCAGCCCCAGCATTTT	CASRPRVGQGKSPGNQPQHF
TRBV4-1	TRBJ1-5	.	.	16	TGCGCCAGCAGCCAAGTTGATTTGAGGGCAAGGCAGCCCCAGCATTTT	CASSQVDLRARQPQHF
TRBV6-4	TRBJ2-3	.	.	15	TGTGCCAGCAGCGCCGGCGGGGCAGGCACAGATACGCAGTATTTT	CASSAGGAGTDTQYF